This T cell receptor beta chain was profiled in a study of shared T cell receptors in the human thymus. Repertoires were generated with immunoSEQ multiplex PCR, while TCRdb's copy carries only in-frame clones and drops some. The data hold about 400,000 clones, with around 93% observed a single time. From germline, CDR1 is SSHAT and CDR2 FNYEAQ (reference sequence). The CDR3 length is 14 residues. In regard to this clone: The junction shows a germline mismatch at one end, possibly a read error.

The V and J genes are TRBV7-7 and TRBJ2-3; D gene uncertain. The sample taken for sequencing was thymocytes. This sequence was found in a human donor. The CDR3 sequence: CASSHRAGSDTQYF. In DNA, the CDR3 is TGTGCTAGCAGCCACCGGGCCGGCTCTGATACGCAGTATTTT.